Below, 10 T cell receptor beta chains from the same sample are listed, as sequenced in a study of blood T cell repertoires in COVID-19. Produced via immunoSEQ multiplex PCR; TCRdb's table is partial and in-frame only. The sample contains some 340,000 clones, around 87% of which appear only once. The sequenced sample was PBMCs or T cells enriched from blood (not recorded which). These receptors originate from a woman between 25 and 40 years old who had recovered from COVID-19.

The chain has TRBV7-2 and TRBJ1-2; 7 nucleotides align to TRBD1. Unmatched junction bases numbered 11, after V lost 5 bases and J lost 2 bases. CDR1 and CDR2 (germline): SGHTA, FQGNSA. The CDR3 totals 16 residues. The CDR3 here is CASSRRAEQGNYGYTF. The CDR3 region has the DNA TGTGCCAGCAGCCGGCGCGCCGAACAGGGGAACTATGGCTACACCTTC.

CDR3 loop: CATSERVGTGYGYTF. For the CDR3, the DNA is TGTGCCACCAGTGAAAGGGTAGGGACAGGTTATGGCTACACCTTC. The V gene is TRBV24-1, the J gene TRBJ1-2; 8 nucleotides match TRBD1. CDR1 is KGHDR, CDR2 SFDVKD, per germline. V lost 4 bases to trimming and J lost 5 bases; unmatched junction nucleotides: 8. The CDR3 has 15 residues.

The rearrangement links TRBV18 to TRBJ2-2, with TRBD2 matching over 7 bases. Looked up from germline, CDR1 is KGHSH and CDR2 is LQKENI. With 4 bases clipped from V and 2 bases from J, the junction kept 7 bases outside the gene matches. This CDR3 is 16 amino acids long. The CDR3 is CASSLAQRGNTGELFF. The CDR3 region has the DNA TGTGCCAGCTCACTGGCCCAGCGGGGCAACACCGGGGAGCTGTTTTTT.

The genes are TRBV27 and TRBJ1-1; 8 nucleotides line up with TRBD1. The germline gives CDR1 MNHEY, CDR2 SMNVEV (reference sequence). CDR3 length: 13 amino acids. The ends lost 6 bases at V and 8 bases at J; junction bases unmatched: 8. CDR3 in DNA: TGTGCCAGCAGCCCAGGACAGGGTTTGGAAGCTTTCTTT. Translation: CASSPGQGLEAFF.

This sequence joins TRBV30 and TRBJ1-2, with D tentatively TRBD1 (6 bases). CDR3 length: 13 amino acids. The V and J ends lost 3 bases and 5 bases respectively, with 13 bases between them. Per the germline V gene, CDR1 is GTSNPN and CDR2 is SVGIG (reference sequence). The CDR3 DNA reads as TGTGCCTGGAGCTACACAGGGCCATATGGCTACACCTTC. Protein product: CAWSYTGPYGYTF. The full variable domain, in which reference TRBV30 and TRBJ1-2 provide the parts outside the CDR3, is SQTIHQWPATLVQPVGSPLSLECTVEGTSNPNLYWYRQAAGRGLQLLFYSVGIGQISSEVPQNLSASRPQDRQFILSSKKLLLSDSGFYLCAWSYTGPYGYTFGSGTRLTVV.

The chain employs TRBV9 and TRBJ1-6, with 9 positions matching TRBD1. In germline, CDR1 is SGDLS, CDR2 YYNGEE. Trimming at V came to 0 bases and at J to 9 bases, leaving 4 bases not matched to a gene. The CDR3 totals 15 residues. The CDR3 coding sequence is TGTGCCAGCAGCGTAGGGGGACAGGGCGGTTCACCCCTCCACTTT. Translated: CASSVGGQGGSPLHF.

The table lists this clone with a count of one. The chain is built from TRBV18 and TRBJ2-3; 8 nucleotides agree with TRBD1. The junction had 4 bases not matched to a gene; V was cut back by 3 bases and J by 2 bases. Germline V gene data show CDR1 as KGHSH and CDR2 as LQKENI. The CDR3 totals 15 residues. CDR3 sequence reads: CASSPTGDVTDTQYF. CDR3 DNA sequence: TGTGCCAGCTCACCGACAGGGGATGTCACAGATACGCAGTATTTT.

This clone has just a few counts. The chain employs TRBV6-1 and TRBJ1-3; D perhaps matches TRBD1 (5 bases). With 2 bases removed from V and 0 bases from J, the gap between germline ends came to 14 bases. The CDR3 is 17 amino acids. CDR1 is MNHNS and CDR2 is SASEGT in the germline V gene. The CDR3 sequence: CASSEWGSLNSGNTIYF. DNA of the CDR3: TGTGCCAGCAGTGAATGGGGCAGCTTGAACTCTGGAAACACCATATATTTT.

This clone has a handful of counts. This chain joins TRBV10-3 and TRBJ1-2, with unresolved D. This CDR3 has 11 amino acids. The V and J ends lost 10 bases and 4 bases respectively, with 10 bases between them. Germline lookup yields CDR1 ENHRY and CDR2 SYGVKD. This CDR3 is CATDEGYGYTF. Here the CDR3 DNA reads TGTGCCACCGATGAGGGCTATGGCTACACCTTC.

In DNA form, the CDR3 reads TGTGCCATCAGTTCCCTGCTGGGACAGCGGGTCAATGGCTACACCTTC. Protein sequence: CAISSLLGQRVNGYTF. This rearrangement joins TRBV10-3 to TRBJ1-2, with 7 bases aligning to TRBD1. CDR1 is ENHRY and CDR2 is SYGVKD in the germline V gene. The CDR3 has 16 amino acids. V was pared by 5 bases and J by 6 bases, with 15 bases of the junction left unmatched.